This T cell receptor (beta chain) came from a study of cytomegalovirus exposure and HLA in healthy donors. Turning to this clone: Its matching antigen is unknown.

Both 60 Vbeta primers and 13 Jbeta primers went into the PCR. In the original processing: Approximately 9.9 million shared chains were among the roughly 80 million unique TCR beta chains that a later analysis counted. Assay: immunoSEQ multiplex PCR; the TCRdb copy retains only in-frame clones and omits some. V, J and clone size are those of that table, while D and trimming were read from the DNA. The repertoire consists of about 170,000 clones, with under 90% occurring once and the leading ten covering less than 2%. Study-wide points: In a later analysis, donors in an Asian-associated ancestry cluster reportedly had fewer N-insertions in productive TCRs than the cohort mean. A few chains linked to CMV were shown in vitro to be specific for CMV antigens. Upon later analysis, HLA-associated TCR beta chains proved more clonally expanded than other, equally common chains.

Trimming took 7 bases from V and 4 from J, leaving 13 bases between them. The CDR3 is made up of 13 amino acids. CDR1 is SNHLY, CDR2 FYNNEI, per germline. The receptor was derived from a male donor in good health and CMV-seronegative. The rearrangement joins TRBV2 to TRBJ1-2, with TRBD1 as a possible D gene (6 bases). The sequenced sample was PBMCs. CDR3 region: CASMARGFYGYTF. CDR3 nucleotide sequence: TGTGCCAGCATGGCGAGGGGGTTCTATGGCTACACCTTC.